A single T cell receptor (beta chain) is shown here with its context. Original handling: Reference gene primer amplification gave nucleated cell count estimates. Clones were sequenced by immunoSEQ multiplex PCR, and TCRdb holds only the in-frame ones, with some missing. The V and J calls and clone size were taken over from that table, and D and trimming were inferred from the DNA. The sample holds about 89,000 clones, 90% to 95% seen once. V was clipped by 2 bases and J by 3 bases, with 11 bases between them. Germline assignment: CDR1 SGHRS and CDR2 YFSETQ. The CDR3 runs to 15 residues. These data are taken from a study of blood T cell repertoires in COVID-19. Study as a whole: Whether acute or convalescent, the COVID-19 samples came from the United States, Italy and Spain. Sources were T cells, B-cell-depleted T cells, or PBMCs; the material itself was cDNA or gDNA.

The TCR comes from a human donor with active COVID-19. The donor label of this sample is uncertain. Sequencing used peripheral blood. The rearrangement uses TRBV5-1 and TRBJ1-4; D gene uncertain. CDR3 DNA sequence: TGCGCCAGCAGCTTAATCGACAAACCTAATGAAAAACTGTTTTTT. Residues: CASSLIDKPNEKLFF.